This TCR beta chain came from a study of T cells in women clearing cervical HPV infection. Some clones are missing from TCRdb's copy, which holds only in-frame ones; the method was immunoSEQ multiplex PCR. Its table records some 41,000 clones. Trimming left V 8 bases short and J 4 bases short, with 15 bases between. The CDR3 totals 13 residues. The germline V gene encodes CDR1 SGHRS and CDR2 YFSETQ. Turning to this clone: The read falls 3 residues short of the CDR3 end, and the missing part is taken from the germline J gene.

The V and J genes are TRBV5-1 and TRBJ1-2; D possibly corresponds to TRBD1 (5 bases). The receptor comes from a woman aged 18 to 75 with a cervical HPV16 infection that either progressed to CIN3+ or cleared (not recorded which). Sequenced sample: blood buffy coat. CDR3 sequence reads: CASTLGGVYGYTF. CDR3 DNA (partial): TGCGCCAGTACCCTGGGGGGGGTCTATGGC.